The 10 T cell receptor beta chains reported below all come from one sample, sequenced in a study of T cell repertoires in cytomegalovirus infection. One entry per CDR3 protein results from TCRdb running MiXCR on the reads. Of about 400,000 distinct CDR3 sequences in the sample, approximately 18% were seen once. The sequencing input was PBMCs. These receptors were collected from a human donor in good health (CMV status not recorded). Some clones in this sample may be carry-over from other donors' samples.

V and J are TRBV29-1 and TRBJ1-2; D unresolved. Germline V lookup: CDR1 SQVTM, CDR2 ANQGSEA. CDR3 length equals 14 residues. The V gene lost 0 bases and the J gene lost 14 bases, with 22 bases spanning the gap. The CDR3 DNA sequence: TGCAGCGTTGAAGATCAAAGGCGTGGAGGCTCGGGGACCTTC. It encodes CSVEDQRRGGSGTF.

Many counts were recorded for this clonotype. The chain joins TRBV7-3 to TRBJ2-5; D is unresolved. Germline CDR1 and CDR2: SGHTA and FQGTGA. Trimming pared 1 base from V and 2 bases from J, leaving 8 bases between. CDR3 length: 14 residues. The CDR3 here is CASSLIGEQETQYF. CDR3 sequence (DNA): TGTGCCAGCAGCTTAATTGGGGAACAAGAGACCCAGTACTTC.

This clonotype was seen at least ten times. This chain connects TRBV7-2 to TRBJ2-2; the match to TRBD2 covers 15 bases. The CDR3 consists of 17 residues. J gave up 5 bases and V 5 bases, and 6 bases lay outside the gene matches. The V gene's germline CDR1 is SGHTA and CDR2 FQGNSA. In DNA, the CDR3 is TGTGCCAGCAGCCGGACTAGCGGGGGGGCGCGTACCGGGGAGCTGTTTTTT. Translation: CASSRTSGGARTGELFF.

This sequence joins TRBV18 and TRBJ2-6; D is unclear. CDR3 length: 15 amino acids. CDR1 and CDR2 from the germline V gene are KGHSH and LQKENI. Trimming took off 3 bases at V and 4 bases at J, with 10 bases between the two ends. The CDR3 nucleotides read TGTGCCAGCTCACCGAGCGTGCCCGGGGCCAACGTCCTGACTTTC. Translated, it gives CASSPSVPGANVLTF.

V is TRBV7-9 and J is TRBJ2-1; 8 nucleotides line up with TRBD2. From germline, CDR1 is SEHNR and CDR2 FQNEAQ (reference sequence). CDR3 length: 15 amino acids. With V trimmed by 5 bases and J by 7 bases, 10 bases remained unmatched. Here the CDR3 reads CASSPPVLADNEQFF. In DNA, the CDR3 is TGTGCCAGCAGCCCCCCTGTACTAGCGGATAATGAGCAGTTCTTC.

This CDR3 is CASSFTTGNTIYF. CDR3 nucleotides: TGTGCCAGCAGTTTTACTACGGGAAACACCATATATTTT. The J gene is TRBJ1-3, the V gene TRBV12-3 or TRBV12-4; D gene uncertain. This CDR3 region has 13 residues. The V and J ends lost 3 bases and 4 bases respectively, with 7 bases between them.

The chain has TRBV20-1 and TRBJ2-1, with TRBD2 matching 9 bases. Unmatched junction bases numbered 1, after V lost 1 base and J lost 3 bases. The V gene's germline CDR1 is DFQATT and CDR2 SNEGSKA (reference sequence). CDR3 length: 14 residues. The CDR3 loop is CSARGLADYNEQFF. The DNA of the CDR3 is TGCAGTGCTAGAGGACTAGCGGACTACAATGAGCAGTTCTTC.

The chain employs TRBV5-1 and TRBJ2-7; D tentatively reads TRBD1 or TRBD2 (5 bases each). V was shortened by 4 bases and J by 0 bases, with 17 bases between the two germline ends. CDR1 is SGHRS and CDR2 is YFSETQ in the germline V gene. This CDR3 spans 16 amino acids. In nucleotides, the CDR3 is TGCGCCAGCAGCCTGGGGGTCGCTTCCAGCTCCTACGAGCAGTACTTC. This sequence encodes CASSLGVASSSYEQYF.

The chain combines TRBV27 with TRBJ2-5; TRBD2 is a possible D gene (5 bases). This CDR3 is 14 amino acids long. Germline CDR1 reads MNHEY; CDR2 reads SMNVEV (reference sequence). V was cut by 2 bases and J by 5 bases, with 12 bases left in between. CDR3 coding DNA: TGTGCCAGCAGTTTAGGCCGGGGATTGGAGACCCAGTACTTC. Its translation: CASSLGRGLETQYF.

Many counts were recorded for this clonotype. V and J are TRBV7-2 and TRBJ2-1, with a weak D call TRBD2 (6 bases). V gave up 2 bases and J gave up 7 bases, with 15 bases separating them. The CDR3 is 15 amino acids. Germline V CDR1 and CDR2: SGHTA, FQGNSA. The CDR3 protein is CASSLYDGSPNEQFF. For the CDR3, the DNA is TGTGCCAGCAGCTTATATGACGGGAGTCCAAATGAGCAGTTCTTC.